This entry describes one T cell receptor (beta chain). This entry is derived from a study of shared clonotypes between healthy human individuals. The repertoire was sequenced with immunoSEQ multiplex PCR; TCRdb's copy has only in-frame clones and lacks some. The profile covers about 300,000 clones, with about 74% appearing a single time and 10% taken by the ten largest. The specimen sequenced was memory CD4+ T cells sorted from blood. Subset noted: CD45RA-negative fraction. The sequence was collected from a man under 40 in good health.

The CDR3 reads CASSQHKGREVIETQYF. CDR3 DNA sequence: TGTGCCAGCAGCCAGCACAAGGGGCGGGAGGTGATAGAGACCCAGTACTTC. The chain combines TRBV7-9 with TRBJ2-5; 8 nucleotides align to TRBD2. Germline trimming cut 5 bases from V and 4 bases from J; bases unmatched to any gene: 15. Looked up from germline, CDR1 is SEHNR and CDR2 is FQNEAQ (reference sequence). CDR3 length: 17 amino acids.